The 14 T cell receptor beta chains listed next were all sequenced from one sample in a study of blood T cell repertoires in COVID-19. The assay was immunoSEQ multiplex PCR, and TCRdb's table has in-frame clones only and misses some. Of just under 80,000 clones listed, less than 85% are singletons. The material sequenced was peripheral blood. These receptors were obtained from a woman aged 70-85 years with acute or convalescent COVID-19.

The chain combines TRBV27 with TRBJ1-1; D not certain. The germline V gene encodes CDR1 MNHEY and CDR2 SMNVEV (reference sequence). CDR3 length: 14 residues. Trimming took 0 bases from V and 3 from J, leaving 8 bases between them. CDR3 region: CASSLSSGYTEAFF. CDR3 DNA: TGTGCCAGCAGTTTATCGAGCGGATACACTGAAGCTTTCTTT.

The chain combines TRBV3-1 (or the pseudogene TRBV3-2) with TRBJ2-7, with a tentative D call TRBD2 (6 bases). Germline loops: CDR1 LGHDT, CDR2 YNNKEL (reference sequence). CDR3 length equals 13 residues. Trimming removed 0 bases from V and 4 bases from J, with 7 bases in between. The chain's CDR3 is CASSQDGGYEQYF. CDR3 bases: TGTGCCAGCAGCCAAGACGGGGGATACGAGCAGTACTTC.

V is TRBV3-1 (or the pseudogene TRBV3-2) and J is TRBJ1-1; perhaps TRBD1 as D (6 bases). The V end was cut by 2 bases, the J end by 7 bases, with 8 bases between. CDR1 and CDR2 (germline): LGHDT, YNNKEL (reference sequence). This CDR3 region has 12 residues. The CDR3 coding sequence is TGTGCCAGCAGCCAAAGGGGGTTTGAAGCTTTCTTT. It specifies CASSQRGFEAFF.

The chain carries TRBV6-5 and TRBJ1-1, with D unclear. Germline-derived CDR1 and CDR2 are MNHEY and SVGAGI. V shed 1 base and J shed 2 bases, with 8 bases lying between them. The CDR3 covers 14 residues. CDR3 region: CASSYLQINTEAFF. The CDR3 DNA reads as TGTGCCAGCAGTTACTTACAGATAAACACTGAAGCTTTCTTT.

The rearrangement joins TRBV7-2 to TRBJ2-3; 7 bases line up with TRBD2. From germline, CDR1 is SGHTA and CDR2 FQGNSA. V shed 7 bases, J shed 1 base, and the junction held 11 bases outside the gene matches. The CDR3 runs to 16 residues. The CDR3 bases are TGTGCCAGCAATGCGAACGGTGGGGGGGGCACAGATACGCAGTATTTT. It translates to CASNANGGGGTDTQYF.

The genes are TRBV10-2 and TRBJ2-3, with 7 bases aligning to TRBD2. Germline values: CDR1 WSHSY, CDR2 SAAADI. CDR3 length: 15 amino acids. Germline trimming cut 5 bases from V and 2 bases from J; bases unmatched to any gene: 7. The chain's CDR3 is CASSLRAGDTDTQYF. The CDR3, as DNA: TGCGCCAGCAGTCTTCGGGCGGGGGACACAGATACGCAGTATTTT.

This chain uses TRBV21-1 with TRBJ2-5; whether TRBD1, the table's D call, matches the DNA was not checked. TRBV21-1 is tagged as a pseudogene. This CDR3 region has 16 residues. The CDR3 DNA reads TGTGCCAGCAGCCGACTGGAAAGGGGTCCTCAAGAGACCCAGTACTTC. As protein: CASSRLERGPQETQYF.

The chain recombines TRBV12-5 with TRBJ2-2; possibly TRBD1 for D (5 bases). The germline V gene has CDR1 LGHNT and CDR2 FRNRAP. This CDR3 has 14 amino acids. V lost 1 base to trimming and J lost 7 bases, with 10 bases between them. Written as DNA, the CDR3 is TGTGCTAGTGGTTTGGGGCAGGGCTTCGGGGAGCTGTTTTTT. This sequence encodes CASGLGQGFGELFF.

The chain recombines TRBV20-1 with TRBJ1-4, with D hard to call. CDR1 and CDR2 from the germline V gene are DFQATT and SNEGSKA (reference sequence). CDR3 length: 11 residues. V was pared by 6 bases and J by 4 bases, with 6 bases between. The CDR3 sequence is CSAGYNEKLFF. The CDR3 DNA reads TGCAGTGCCGGGTATAATGAAAAACTGTTTTTT.

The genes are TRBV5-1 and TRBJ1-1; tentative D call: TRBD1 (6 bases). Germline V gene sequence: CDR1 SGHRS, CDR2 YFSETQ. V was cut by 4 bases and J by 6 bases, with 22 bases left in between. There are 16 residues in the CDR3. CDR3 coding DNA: TGCGCCAGCAGCGCAGGTCGGGCTTTACAGGGAGCTGAAGCTTTCTTT. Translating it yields CASSAGRALQGAEAFF.

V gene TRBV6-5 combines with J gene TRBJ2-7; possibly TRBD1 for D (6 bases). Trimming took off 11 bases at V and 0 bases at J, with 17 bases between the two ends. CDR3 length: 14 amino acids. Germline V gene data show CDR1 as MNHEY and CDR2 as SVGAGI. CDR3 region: CAGSFGQPSYEQYF. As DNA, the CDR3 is TGTGCCGGGTCCTTCGGACAGCCCTCCTACGAGCAGTACTTC.

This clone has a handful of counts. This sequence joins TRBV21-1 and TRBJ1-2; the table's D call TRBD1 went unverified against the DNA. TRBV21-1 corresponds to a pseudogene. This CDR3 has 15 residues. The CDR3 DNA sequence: TGTGCCAGCAGCGAATCCGGGACAGGGAAGAGGGGCTACACCTTC. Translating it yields CASSESGTGKRGYTF.

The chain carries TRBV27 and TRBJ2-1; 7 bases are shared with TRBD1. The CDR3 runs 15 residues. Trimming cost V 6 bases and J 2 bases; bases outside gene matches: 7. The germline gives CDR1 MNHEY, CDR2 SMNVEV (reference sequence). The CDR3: CASSIDRVAYNEQFF. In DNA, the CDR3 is TGTGCCAGCAGCATAGACAGGGTGGCCTACAATGAGCAGTTCTTC.

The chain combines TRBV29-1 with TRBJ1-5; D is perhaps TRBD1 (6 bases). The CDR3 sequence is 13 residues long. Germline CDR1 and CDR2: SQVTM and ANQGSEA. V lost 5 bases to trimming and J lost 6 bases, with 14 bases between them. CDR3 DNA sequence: TGCAGCGTTAGGGGGATGGCGGGTCAGCCCCAGCATTTT. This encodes CSVRGMAGQPQHF.